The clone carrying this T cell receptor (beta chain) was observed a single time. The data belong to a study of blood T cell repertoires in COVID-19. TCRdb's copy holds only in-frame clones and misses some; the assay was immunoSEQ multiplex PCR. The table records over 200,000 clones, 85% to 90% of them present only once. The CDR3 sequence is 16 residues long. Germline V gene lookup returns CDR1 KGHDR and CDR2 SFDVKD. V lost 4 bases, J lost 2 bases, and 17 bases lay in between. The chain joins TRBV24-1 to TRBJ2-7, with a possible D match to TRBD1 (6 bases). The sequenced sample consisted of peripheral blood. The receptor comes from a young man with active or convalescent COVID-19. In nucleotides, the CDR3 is TGTGCCACCAGTGACGGGAAAGACAGGATTCCCTACGAGCAGTACTTC. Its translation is CATSDGKDRIPYEQYF.